This T cell receptor beta chain was identified during a study of blood T cell repertoires in COVID-19. About the study: The United States, Italy and Spain were the sources of the acute and convalescent COVID-19 samples. T cells, B-cell-depleted T cells, or PBMCs provided the cDNA or gDNA that served as material.

Per the original methods: Reference gene primers were amplified, and this amplification served to estimate nucleated cell counts. Some clones are missing from TCRdb's copy, which holds only in-frame ones; the method was immunoSEQ multiplex PCR. V and J calls and clone size follow that table, whereas D and trimming were derived from the DNA. The sample records roughly 97,000 clones, around 87% being singletons. CDR3 length: 17 residues. Germline CDR1 SNHLY, CDR2 FYNNEI. V lost 0 bases, J lost 6 bases, and 11 bases stayed unmatched. The specimen was peripheral blood. The V gene is TRBV2, the J gene TRBJ2-7; 10 bases align to TRBD1. The sequence came from a man aged 50-60 years with acute or convalescent COVID-19. CDR3 sequence: CASSEAWSGTGVSEQYF. In DNA form, the CDR3 reads TGTGCCAGCAGTGAAGCTTGGAGCGGGACAGGGGTCTCCGAGCAGTACTTC.